Below, 9 T cell receptor beta chains from the same sample are listed, as sequenced in a study of human T cells and chemical hapten exposure. Time point here: pre-sensitization, week 0. The treatment is: therapeutic diphenylcyclopropenone sensitization with weekly scalp DPC. TCRdb used MiXCR to reprocess the RACE reads, holding one entry per CDR3 protein. The sample records fewer than 300,000 distinct CDR3 sequences, 7.5% to 10% being singletons. This specimen consisted of whole blood, obtained in connection with sensitization to the hapten diphenylcyclopropenone (DPC). These receptors came from a woman in her forties with alopecia areata. Some clones in this sample may be carry-over from other donors' samples.

The CDR3 reads CASSLAPNYNEQFF. DNA of the CDR3: TGTGCCAGCAGCTTAGCGCCGAACTACAATGAGCAGTTCTTC. This chain connects TRBV7-9 to TRBJ2-1; no definite D call. The CDR3 contains 14 residues. CDR1 is SEHNR and CDR2 is FQNEAQ in the germline V gene (reference sequence). With 0 bases removed from V and 3 bases from J, the gap between germline ends came to 6 bases.

This clonotype was counted between two and nine times. The CDR3: CASSPRGQGTYEQYF. The CDR3 bases are TGTGCCAGCAGCCCTAGGGGACAGGGTACGTACGAGCAGTACTTC. The V gene is TRBV28, the J gene TRBJ2-7; 9 positions agree with TRBD1. The CDR3 is made up of 15 amino acids. Per germline, CDR1 MDHEN and CDR2 SYDVKM. After removal of 6 bases from V and 4 bases from J, the junction contained 10 bases not matched to a gene.

This clonotype was counted between two and nine times. The chain is built from TRBV6-1 and TRBJ1-6, with a tentative D call TRBD1 (5 bases). Germline CDR1 and CDR2: MNHNS and SASEGT. Deletions cut 4 bases from V and 13 bases from J, with 11 bases between. CDR3 length: 12 residues. The CDR3 nucleotides are TGTGCCAGCAGTGGAGTAGGGACGCCCCTCCACTTT. It specifies CASSGVGTPLHF.

This clonotype was observed a few times. The J gene is TRBJ2-1, the V gene TRBV25-1; the D is unclear. The germline V and J ends were trimmed by 6 bases and 10 bases, with 10 bases remaining between them. Per the germline V gene, CDR1 is MGHDK and CDR2 is SYGVNS. CDR3 length: 11 residues. The CDR3 spells CASRSLMEQFF. The DNA for the CDR3 is TGTGCCAGCAGATCCTTAATGGAGCAGTTCTTC.

This clonotype has only a few counts. V gene TRBV12-3 or TRBV12-4 combines with J gene TRBJ1-2; D is possibly TRBD1 (6 bases). The CDR3 is 14 residues long. V was trimmed by 7 bases and J by 4 bases, leaving 16 bases between them. The chain's CDR3 is CASTTTGTSYGYTF. CDR3 sequence (DNA): TGTGCCAGCACCACTACCGGGACAAGCTATGGCTACACCTTC.

This clonotype was detected many times. The chain carries TRBV12-3 or TRBV12-4 and TRBJ2-7; D is uncertain. Trimming removed 6 bases from V and 7 bases from J, with 10 bases in between. The CDR3 runs to 11 residues. Here the CDR3 reads CASSTLTEQYF. The CDR3 DNA follows: TGTGCCAGCAGCACCCTAACAGAGCAGTACTTC.

This chain links TRBV29-1 with TRBJ1-1; no firm D call. Germline V gives CDR1 SQVTM, CDR2 ANQGSEA. V lost 4 bases to trimming and J lost 4 bases, with 13 bases between them. CDR3 length: 13 residues. CDR3 DNA: TGCAGCGTTGGAGGGTCTGGGTTCACTGAAGCTTTCTTT. Its protein is CSVGGSGFTEAFF.

This clonotype was seen a handful of times. The chain links TRBV20-1 to TRBJ1-1; the D gene is possibly TRBD1 (5 bases). Per the germline V gene, CDR1 is DFQATT and CDR2 is SNEGSKA (reference sequence). This CDR3 has 14 residues. Trimming cost V 1 base and J 2 bases, with 11 bases left between them. In DNA form, the CDR3 reads TGCAGTGCTAGAGTCCCTCAGGGAAACACTGAAGCTTTCTTT. It encodes CSARVPQGNTEAFF.

This clonotype was seen only a few times. The rearrangement links TRBV2 to TRBJ2-3; D is possibly TRBD2 (6 bases). This CDR3 contains 17 residues. V was pared by 2 bases and J by 0 bases, with 15 bases between. The V gene's germline CDR1 is SNHLY and CDR2 FYNNEI. CDR3 region: CASSEIRGRTSTDTQYF. The CDR3 DNA is TGTGCCAGCAGTGAAATCCGGGGGAGGACGAGCACAGATACGCAGTATTTT.